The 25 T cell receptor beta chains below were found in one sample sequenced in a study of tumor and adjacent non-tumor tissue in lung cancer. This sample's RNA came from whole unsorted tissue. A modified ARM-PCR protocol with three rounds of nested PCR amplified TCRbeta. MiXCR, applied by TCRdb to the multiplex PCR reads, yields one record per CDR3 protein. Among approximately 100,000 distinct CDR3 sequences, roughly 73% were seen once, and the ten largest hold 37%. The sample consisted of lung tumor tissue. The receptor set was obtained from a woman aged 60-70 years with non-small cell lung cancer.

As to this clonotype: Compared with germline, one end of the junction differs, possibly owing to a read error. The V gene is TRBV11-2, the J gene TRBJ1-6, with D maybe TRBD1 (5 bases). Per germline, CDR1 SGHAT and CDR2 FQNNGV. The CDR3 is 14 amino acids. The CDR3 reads CANSLGPLNSPFHF. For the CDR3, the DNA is TGTGCCAACAGCTTGGGACCTTTGAATTCACCCTTCCACTTT.

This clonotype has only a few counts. CDR3 loop: CASSAPGQIYEQYF. DNA for the CDR3: TGTGCCAGCTCAGCCCCGGGACAGATCTACGAGCAGTACTTC. The chain couples TRBV18 to TRBJ2-7; 7 bases line up with TRBD1. The J segment lost 3 bases and the V segment lost 5 bases, leaving 7 bases of the junction unmatched. Per the germline V gene, CDR1 is KGHSH and CDR2 is LQKENI. This CDR3 region has 14 residues.

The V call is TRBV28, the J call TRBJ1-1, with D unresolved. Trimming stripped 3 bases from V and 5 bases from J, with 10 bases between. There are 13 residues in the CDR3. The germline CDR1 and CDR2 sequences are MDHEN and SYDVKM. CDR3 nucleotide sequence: TGTGCCAGCAGTTTGTCGGAAAGAACTGAAGCTTTCTTT. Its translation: CASSLSERTEAFF.

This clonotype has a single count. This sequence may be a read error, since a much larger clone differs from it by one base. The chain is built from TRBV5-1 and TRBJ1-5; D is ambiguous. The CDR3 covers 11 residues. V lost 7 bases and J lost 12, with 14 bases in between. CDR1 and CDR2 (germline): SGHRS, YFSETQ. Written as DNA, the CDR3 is TGCGCCAGCCAAAGATCCAAGCTCCAGCATTTT. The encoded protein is CASQRSKLQHF.

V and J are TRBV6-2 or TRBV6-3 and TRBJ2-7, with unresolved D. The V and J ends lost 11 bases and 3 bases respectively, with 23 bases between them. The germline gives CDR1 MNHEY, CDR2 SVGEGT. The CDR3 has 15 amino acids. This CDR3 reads CAVSYSSEADYEQYF. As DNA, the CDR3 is TGTGCCGTCAGTTACTCGAGTGAGGCAGACTACGAGCAGTACTTC.

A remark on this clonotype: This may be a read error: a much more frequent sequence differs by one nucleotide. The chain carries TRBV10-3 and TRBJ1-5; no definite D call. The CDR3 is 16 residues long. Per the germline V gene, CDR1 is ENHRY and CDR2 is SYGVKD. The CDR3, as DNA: TGTGCCATCAGTGATCCCGAACATTCGGGCAATCAGCCCCATCATTTT. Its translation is CAISDPEHSGNQPHHF.

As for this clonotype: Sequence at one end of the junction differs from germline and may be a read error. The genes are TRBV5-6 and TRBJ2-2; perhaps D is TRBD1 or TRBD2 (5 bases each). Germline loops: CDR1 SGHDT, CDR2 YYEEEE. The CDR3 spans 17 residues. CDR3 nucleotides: TGTGCCTGCAGCTTGGGGCTACTAATCGGGATCACCGGGGAGCTGTTTTTT. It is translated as CACSLGLLIGITGELFF.

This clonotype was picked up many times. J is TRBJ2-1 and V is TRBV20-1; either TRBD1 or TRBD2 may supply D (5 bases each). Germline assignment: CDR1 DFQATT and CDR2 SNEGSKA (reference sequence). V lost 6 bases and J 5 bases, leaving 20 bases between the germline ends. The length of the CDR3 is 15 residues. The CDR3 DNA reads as TGCAGTGCCACAGTAGGGGCAGGGCGGGACAATGAGCAGTTCTTC. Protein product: CSATVGAGRDNEQFF.

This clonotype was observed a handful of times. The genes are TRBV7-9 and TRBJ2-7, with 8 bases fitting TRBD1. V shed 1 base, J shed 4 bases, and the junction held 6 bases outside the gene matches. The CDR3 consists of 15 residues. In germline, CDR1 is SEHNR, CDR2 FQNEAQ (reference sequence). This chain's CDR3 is CASSLDRGYGYEQYF. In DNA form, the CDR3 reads TGTGCCAGCAGCTTAGACAGGGGGTACGGGTACGAGCAGTACTTC. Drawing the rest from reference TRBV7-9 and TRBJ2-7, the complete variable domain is DTGVSQNPRHKITKRGQNVTFRCDPISEHNRLYWYRQTLGQGPEFLTYFQNEAQLEKSRLLSDRFSAERPKGSFSTLEIQRTEQGDSAMYLCASSLDRGYGYEQYFGPGTRLTVT.

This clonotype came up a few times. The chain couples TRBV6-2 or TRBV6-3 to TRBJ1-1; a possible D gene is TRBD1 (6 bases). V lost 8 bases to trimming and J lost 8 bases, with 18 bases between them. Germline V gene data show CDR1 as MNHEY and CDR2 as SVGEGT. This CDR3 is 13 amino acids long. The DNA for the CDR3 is TGTGCCAGCCGGACAGACTTGACTAGAGAAGCTTTCTTT. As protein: CASRTDLTREAFF.

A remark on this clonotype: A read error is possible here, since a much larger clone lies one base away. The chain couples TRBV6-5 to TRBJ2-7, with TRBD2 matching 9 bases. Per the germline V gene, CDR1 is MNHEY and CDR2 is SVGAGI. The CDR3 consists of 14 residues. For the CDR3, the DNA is TGTGCCAACAGTTTCACGGGACTAGCCGACGAGCAGTACTTC. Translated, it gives CANSFTGLADEQYF.

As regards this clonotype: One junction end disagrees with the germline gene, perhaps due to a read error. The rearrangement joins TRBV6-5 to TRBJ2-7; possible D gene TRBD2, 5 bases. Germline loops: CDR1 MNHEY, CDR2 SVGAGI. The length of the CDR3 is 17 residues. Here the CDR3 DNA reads TGTGCCAGCAACCGTCTTAAAAGCGGTCCACAACCCTACGAGCAGCACTTC. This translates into CASNRLKSGPQPYEQHF.

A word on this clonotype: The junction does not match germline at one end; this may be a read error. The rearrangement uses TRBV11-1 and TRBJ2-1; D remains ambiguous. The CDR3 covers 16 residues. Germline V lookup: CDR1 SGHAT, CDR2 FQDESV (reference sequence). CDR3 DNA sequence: TGTGCCAACAGCTCTACGGGTTCGAGCTACTACAATGAGCAGTTCTTC. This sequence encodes CANSSTGSSYYNEQFF.

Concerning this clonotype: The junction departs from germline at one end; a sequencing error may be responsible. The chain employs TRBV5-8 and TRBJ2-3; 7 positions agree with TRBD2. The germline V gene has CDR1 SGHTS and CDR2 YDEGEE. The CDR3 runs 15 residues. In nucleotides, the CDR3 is TGTGCCAGCAACTTGAAGCGGGGAGAAACAGATACGCAGTATTTT. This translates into CASNLKRGETDTQYF.

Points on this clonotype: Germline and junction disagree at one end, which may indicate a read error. The CDR3 is CSTRGLGQGITGELFF. The CDR3 coding sequence is TGCAGTACTAGAGGTTTGGGGCAGGGGATCACCGGGGAGCTGTTCTTT. This chain connects TRBV20-1 to TRBJ2-2; TRBD1 is a possible D gene (6 bases). CDR3 length equals 16 residues. Germline V gene lookup returns CDR1 DFQATT and CDR2 SNEGSKA (reference sequence).

CDR3 nucleotide sequence: TGTGCCAGCAGCTTTGAGGGTATTACAGATACGCAGTATTTT. Encoded protein: CASSFEGITDTQYF. The gene calls are TRBV11-1 and TRBJ2-3; the D gene is possibly TRBD2 (5 bases). Trimming removed 3 bases at V and 3 bases at J, with 10 bases between. Germline V gene lookup returns CDR1 SGHAT and CDR2 FQDESV (reference sequence). This CDR3 is 14 amino acids long.

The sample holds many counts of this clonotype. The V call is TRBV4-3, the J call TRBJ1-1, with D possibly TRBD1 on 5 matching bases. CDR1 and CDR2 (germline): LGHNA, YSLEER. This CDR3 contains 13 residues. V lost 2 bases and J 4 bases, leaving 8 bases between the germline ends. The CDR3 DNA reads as TGCGCCAGCAGCCAACGTAGGGGCACTGAAGCTTTCTTT. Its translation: CASSQRRGTEAFF.

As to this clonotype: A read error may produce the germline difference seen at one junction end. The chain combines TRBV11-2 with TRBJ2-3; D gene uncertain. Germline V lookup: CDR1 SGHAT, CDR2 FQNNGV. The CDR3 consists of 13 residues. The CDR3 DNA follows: TGTGCCAGCAGTTTAGATCCGCTGTCGACGCAGTATTTT. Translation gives CASSLDPLSTQYF.

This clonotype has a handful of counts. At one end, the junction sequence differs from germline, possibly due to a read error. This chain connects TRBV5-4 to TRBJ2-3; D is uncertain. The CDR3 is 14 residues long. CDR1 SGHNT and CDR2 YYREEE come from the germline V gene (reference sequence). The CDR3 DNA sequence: TGTGCCAACAGCTTGGACCCTAGCACAGATACGCAGTATTTT. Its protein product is CANSLDPSTDTQYF. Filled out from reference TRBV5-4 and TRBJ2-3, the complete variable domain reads ETGVTQSPTHLIKTRGQQVTLRCSSQSGHNTVSWYQQALGQGPQFIFQYYREEENGRGNFPPRFSGLQFPNYSSELNVNALELDDSALYLCANSLDPSTDTQYFGPGTRLTVL.

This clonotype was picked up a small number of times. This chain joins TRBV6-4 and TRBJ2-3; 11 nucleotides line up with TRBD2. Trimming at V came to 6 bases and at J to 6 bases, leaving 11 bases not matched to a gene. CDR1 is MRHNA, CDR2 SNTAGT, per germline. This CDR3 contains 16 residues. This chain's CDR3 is CASSHTLAGGVDTQYF. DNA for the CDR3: TGTGCCAGCAGCCATACCCTAGCGGGGGGTGTGGATACGCAGTATTTT.

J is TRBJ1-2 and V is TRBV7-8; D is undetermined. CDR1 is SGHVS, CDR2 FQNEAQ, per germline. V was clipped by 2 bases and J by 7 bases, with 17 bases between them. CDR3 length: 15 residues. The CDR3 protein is CASSLLLQREAGYTF. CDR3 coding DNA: TGTGCCAGCAGCTTATTGTTGCAGAGGGAGGCTGGCTACACCTTC.

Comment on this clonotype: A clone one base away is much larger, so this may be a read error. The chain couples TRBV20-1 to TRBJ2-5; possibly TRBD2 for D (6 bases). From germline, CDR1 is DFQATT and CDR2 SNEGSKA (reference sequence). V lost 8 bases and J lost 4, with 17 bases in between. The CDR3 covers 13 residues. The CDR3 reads CSPAEGWGETQYF. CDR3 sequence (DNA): TGCAGTCCAGCGGAGGGGTGGGGAGAGACCCAGTACTTC.

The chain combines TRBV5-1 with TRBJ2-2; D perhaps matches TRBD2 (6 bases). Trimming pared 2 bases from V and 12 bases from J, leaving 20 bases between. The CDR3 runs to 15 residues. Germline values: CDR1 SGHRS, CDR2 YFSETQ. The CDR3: CASSFGGVNTGQLFF. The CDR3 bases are TGCGCCAGCAGCTTCGGCGGGGTGAACACCGGACAGCTGTTTTTT.

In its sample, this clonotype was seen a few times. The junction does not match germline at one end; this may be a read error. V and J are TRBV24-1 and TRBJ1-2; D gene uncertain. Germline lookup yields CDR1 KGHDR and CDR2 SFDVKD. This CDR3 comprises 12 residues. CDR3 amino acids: CATSDGPYGYTF. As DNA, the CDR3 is TGTGCCACCTCGGACGGACCTTATGGCTACACTTTC.

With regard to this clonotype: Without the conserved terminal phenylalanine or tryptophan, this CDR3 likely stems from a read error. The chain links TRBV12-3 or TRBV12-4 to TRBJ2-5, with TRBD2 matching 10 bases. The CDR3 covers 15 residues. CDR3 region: CANSFFLAGVETQYL. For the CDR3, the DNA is TGTGCCAACAGTTTCTTCCTAGCGGGAGTGGAGACCCAGTACTTA.